These 9 T cell receptor beta chains were all obtained from the same sample, sequenced in a study of CD8+ T cells in alopecia areata. As to treatment: oral pan-JAK inhibitor, 5-10 mg twice daily. The sequencing template was cDNA reverse transcribed from extracted RNA. The protocol was immunoSEQ multiplex PCR, while the TCRdb copy is restricted to in-frame clones and leaves out a portion. Altogether approximately 210,000 clones are present, more than 55% being singletons, with the ten largest covering around 1.2%. Sequencing used CD4+ T cells sorted from blood, obtained at approximately week 44, from a patient treated with tofacitinib. The receptors originated from a human donor with alopecia areata.

The gene calls are TRBV2 and TRBJ1-2; D not certain. The CDR3 totals 12 residues. CDR1 and CDR2 (germline): SNHLY, FYNNEI. V was shortened by 3 bases and J by 4 bases, with 6 bases between the two germline ends. The CDR3 protein is CASSDITYGYTF. CDR3 nucleotides: TGTGCCAGCAGTGACATTACCTATGGCTACACCTTC.

This sequence joins TRBV6-1 and TRBJ2-3; the match to TRBD1 covers 7 bases. The CDR3 runs 15 residues. The V gene's germline CDR1 is MNHNS and CDR2 SASEGT. Trimming took 4 bases from V and 6 from J; bases not matched to a gene: 10. CDR3 bases: TGTGCCAGCAGTGTCGGGACAGCCTATGCGGATACGCAGTATTTT. Protein sequence: CASSVGTAYADTQYF.

This chain joins TRBV5-1 and TRBJ1-2, with D hard to call. V was shortened by 5 bases and J by 7 bases, with 18 bases between the two germline ends. The CDR3 totals 14 residues. Germline loops: CDR1 SGHRS, CDR2 YFSETQ. In DNA form, the CDR3 reads TGCGCCAGCAGACCCGACCCCGGGCTCGGTGGCTACACCTTC. It translates to CASRPDPGLGGYTF. The full variable domain, rest sourced from reference TRBV5-1 and TRBJ1-2, is KAGVTQTPRYLIKTRGQQVTLSCSPISGHRSVSWYQQTPGQGLQFLFEYFSETQRNKGNFPGRFSGRQFSNSRSEMNVSTLELGDSALYLCASRPDPGLGGYTFGSGTRLTVV.

This clone was seen a handful of times. V gene TRBV6-6 combines with J gene TRBJ2-3; the match to TRBD2 covers 9 bases. The V gene's germline CDR1 is MNHNY and CDR2 SVGAGI (reference sequence). The CDR3 runs to 15 residues. Trimming cost V 5 bases and J 1 base; bases outside gene matches: 4. Written as DNA, the CDR3 is TGTGCCAGCAGTCCGTTAGCGGGGGGCACAGATACGCAGTATTTT. Its translation: CASSPLAGGTDTQYF.

The CDR3, as DNA: TGTGCCAGCAGCTTAGCGAGAGTCTCGGATACTAACTATGGCTACACCTTC. Amino acids: CASSLARVSDTNYGYTF. The chain carries TRBV7-2 and TRBJ1-2; D is unresolved. The V gene lost 0 bases and the J gene lost 0 bases, with 14 bases spanning the gap. The CDR3 is 17 amino acids. Germline V lookup: CDR1 SGHTA, CDR2 FQGNSA.

The chain uses TRBV6-1 and TRBJ2-3; D not certain. V lost 7 bases, J lost 6 bases, and 17 bases lay in between. This CDR3 region has 14 residues. Germline CDR1 and CDR2: MNHNS and SASEGT. The CDR3 DNA is TGTGCCAGCACCATATATCCGGGCTCTGATACGCAGTATTTT. It codes for CASTIYPGSDTQYF.

This sequence joins TRBV7-2 and TRBJ2-7, with a tentative D call TRBD2 (5 bases). CDR1 and CDR2 from the germline V gene are SGHTA and FQGNSA. The CDR3 runs to 15 residues. Trimming shortened V by 5 bases and J by 6 bases, and 20 bases separated the two germline ends. The CDR3 sequence: CASSPPGVLRCEQYF. In nucleotides, the CDR3 is TGTGCCAGCAGCCCGCCCGGGGTTCTGCGTTGCGAGCAGTACTTC.

To note about this clone: This sample also contains other DNA sequences that code for the same CDR3. The V call is TRBV7-2, the J call TRBJ2-7, with D hard to call. Per germline, CDR1 SGHTA and CDR2 FQGNSA. CDR3 length: 14 amino acids. The ends were cut back, 1 base at V and 0 bases at J, with 7 bases in the middle. CDR3 region: CASSLDLSSYEQYF. The CDR3 DNA is TGTGCCAGCAGCTTAGACCTTAGCTCCTACGAGCAGTACTTC. The full variable domain, completed using reference TRBV7-2 and TRBJ2-7, is GAGVSQSPSNKVTEKGKDVELRCDPISGHTALYWYRQSLGQGLEFLIYFQGNSAPDKSGLPSDRFSAERTGGSVSTLTIQRTQQEDSAVYLCASSLDLSSYEQYFGPGTRLTVT.

This chain links TRBV30 with TRBJ1-2; 8 bases are shared with TRBD1. The germline V gene has CDR1 GTSNPN and CDR2 SVGIG (reference sequence). V trimming: 4 bases; J trimming: 4 bases; junction bases outside the gene matches: 11. This CDR3 comprises 15 residues. The CDR3 protein is CAWTEQGVAGYGYTF. The CDR3 nucleotides are TGTGCCTGGACGGAACAGGGGGTAGCGGGCTATGGCTACACCTTC. The full variable domain, in which reference TRBV30 and TRBJ1-2 provide the parts outside the CDR3, is SQTIHQWPATLVQPVGSPLSLECTVEGTSNPNLYWYRQAAGRGLQLLFYSVGIGQISSEVPQNLSASRPQDRQFILSSKKLLLSDSGFYLCAWTEQGVAGYGYTFGSGTRLTVV.